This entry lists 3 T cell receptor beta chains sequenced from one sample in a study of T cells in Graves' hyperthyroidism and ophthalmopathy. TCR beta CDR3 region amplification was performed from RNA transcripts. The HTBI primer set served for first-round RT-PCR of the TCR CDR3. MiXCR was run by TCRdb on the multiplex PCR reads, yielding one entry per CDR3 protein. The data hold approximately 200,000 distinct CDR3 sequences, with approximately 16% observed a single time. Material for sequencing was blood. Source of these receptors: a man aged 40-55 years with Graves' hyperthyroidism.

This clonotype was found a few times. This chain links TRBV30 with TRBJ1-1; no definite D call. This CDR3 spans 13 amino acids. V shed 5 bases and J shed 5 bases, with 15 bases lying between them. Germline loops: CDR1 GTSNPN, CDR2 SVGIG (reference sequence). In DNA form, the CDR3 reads TGTGCCTGGGGTACATTATGGGGTACTGAAGCTTTCTTT. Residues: CAWGTLWGTEAFF.

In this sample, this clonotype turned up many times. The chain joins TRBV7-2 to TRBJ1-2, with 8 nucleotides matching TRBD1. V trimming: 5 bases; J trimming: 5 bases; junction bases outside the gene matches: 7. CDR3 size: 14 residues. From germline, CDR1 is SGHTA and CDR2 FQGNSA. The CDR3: CASSRGQGEYGYTF. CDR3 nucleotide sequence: TGTGCCAGCAGCCGAGGACAGGGTGAATATGGCTACACCTTC.

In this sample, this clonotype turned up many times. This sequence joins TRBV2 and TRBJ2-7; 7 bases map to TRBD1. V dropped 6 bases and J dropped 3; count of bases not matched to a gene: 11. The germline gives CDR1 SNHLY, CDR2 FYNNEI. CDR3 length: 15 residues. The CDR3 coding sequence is TGTGCCAGCAGAGCAGGGGGATGGAGCCGCTACGAGCAGTACTTC. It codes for CASRAGGWSRYEQYF.